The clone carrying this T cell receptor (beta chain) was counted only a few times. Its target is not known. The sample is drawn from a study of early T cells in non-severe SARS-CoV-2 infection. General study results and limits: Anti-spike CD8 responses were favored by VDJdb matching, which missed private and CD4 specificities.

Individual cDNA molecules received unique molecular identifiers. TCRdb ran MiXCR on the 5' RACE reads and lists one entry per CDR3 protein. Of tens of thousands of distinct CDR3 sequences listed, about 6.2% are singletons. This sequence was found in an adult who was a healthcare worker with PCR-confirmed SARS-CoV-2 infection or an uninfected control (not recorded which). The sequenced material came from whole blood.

CDR3 coding DNA: TGTGCCAGCAGCTTAGATTCCAACTCCCACACTGAAGCTTTCTTT. Translated: CASSLDSNSHTEAFF. The chain is built from TRBV7-2 and TRBJ1-1; D unresolved. The V gene lost 1 base and the J gene lost 3 bases, with 12 bases spanning the gap. CDR3 length: 15 amino acids. Germline V gene lookup returns CDR1 SGHTA and CDR2 FQGNSA.